This TCR beta chain stems from a study of cytomegalovirus exposure and HLA in healthy donors. PCR involved 60 Vbeta and 13 Jbeta primers. In the source study's methods: An analysis that came later counted tens of millions of unique TCR beta chains, 9 million to 12 million shared. The method was immunoSEQ multiplex PCR; TCRdb's version includes in-frame clones alone and lacks a portion of them. The V and J calls and clone size come from that table; D and trimming were worked out from the DNA. The sample lists approximately 140,000 clones, roughly 79% occurring once. Germline lookup yields CDR1 MNHEY and CDR2 SVGAGI. The V and J ends lost 3 bases and 11 bases respectively, with 10 bases between them. The CDR3 consists of 11 residues. Findings and caveats of the study: Some V segments, including TRBV6-2 and TRBV6-3, were excluded as indistinguishable. The study carried out a later analysis of TCR beta sequences. It associated some 18,000 of them with specific HLA alleles at a false discovery rate of 0.05.

This clone has only a few counts. Its antigen is still unknown. The sequencing input was PBMCs. This TCR was recovered from a male donor in good health and CMV-seronegative. The genes are TRBV6-5 and TRBJ1-1; D is unresolved. The DNA for the CDR3 is TGTGCCAGCAGTTATTCCGGGTCTGCTTTCTTT. Translation: CASSYSGSAFF.